These 15 T cell receptor beta chains came from one sample sequenced in a study of CD4+ T cells in melanoma. Measured with immunoSEQ multiplex PCR; TCRdb has only the in-frame clones, and not every one. The table lists about 140,000 clones, around 90% of them singletons, with about 1.5% in the top ten. All receptors come from a human donor with melanoma.

The chain carries TRBV12-5 and TRBJ2-2, with D uncertain. V lost 0 bases, J lost 6 bases, and 20 bases lay in between. The germline V gene encodes CDR1 LGHNT and CDR2 FRNRAP. The CDR3 length is 18 residues. The DNA for the CDR3 is TGTGCTAGTGGTTTGGTAATCCGGACCGTCAGACATCCCGGGGAGCTGTTTTTT. Protein sequence: CASGLVIRTVRHPGELFF.

The rearrangement links TRBV5-4 to TRBJ2-5, with 9 bases that match TRBD2. J gave up 5 bases and V 4 bases, and 9 bases lay outside the gene matches. The length of the CDR3 is 15 residues. CDR1 SGHNT and CDR2 YYREEE come from the germline V gene (reference sequence). CDR3 DNA: TGTGCCAGCAGCCTAGCGGGGAAGTCAGGGGAGACCCAGTACTTC. It yields the protein CASSLAGKSGETQYF.

V usage is TRBV19 and J usage is TRBJ2-1, with D perhaps assigned TRBD1 or TRBD2 (5 bases each). The length of the CDR3 is 15 residues. V gave up 4 bases and J gave up 7 bases, with 17 bases separating them. Germline lookup yields CDR1 LNHDA and CDR2 SQIVND (reference sequence). CDR3 nucleotides: TGTGCCAGTAGTAACCGGGACGTGGCGAAAAATGAGCAGTTCTTC. Protein sequence: CASSNRDVAKNEQFF.

This clone was seen once. The chain carries TRBV5-1 and TRBJ2-2; D may correspond to TRBD1 or TRBD2 (6 bases each). The germline CDR1 and CDR2 sequences are SGHRS and YFSETQ. CDR3 size: 16 residues. The germline V and J ends were trimmed by 0 bases and 5 bases, with 14 bases remaining between them. The CDR3 loop reads CASSLEGGGRTGELFF. DNA of the CDR3: TGCGCCAGCAGCTTGGAAGGAGGGGGTCGGACCGGGGAGCTGTTTTTT.

This chain uses TRBV4-1 with TRBJ2-7; D remains ambiguous. Germline CDR1 reads MGHRA; CDR2 reads YSYEKL. Trimming removed 4 bases at V and 4 bases at J, with 23 bases between. The CDR3 is 17 residues long. The chain's CDR3 is CASSPLSNGEGRYEQYF. The CDR3 region has the DNA TGCGCCAGCAGCCCTTTGTCGAATGGGGAAGGCAGATACGAGCAGTACTTC.

This clone was observed once. The chain combines TRBV29-1 with TRBJ2-2; possible D gene TRBD2, 7 bases. Germline assignment: CDR1 SQVTM and CDR2 ANQGSEA. The V end was cut by 5 bases, the J end by 3 bases, with 16 bases between. The CDR3 sequence is 15 residues long. CDR3 sequence (DNA): TGCAGCGTTCTCAAGGGGGGGGCACACACCGGGGAGCTGTTTTTT. It codes for CSVLKGGAHTGELFF.

The chain is built from TRBV15 and TRBJ1-3; D gene ambiguous. Looked up from germline, CDR1 is LNHNV and CDR2 is YYDKDF (reference sequence). The CDR3 contains 13 residues. Trimming took 2 bases from V and 4 from J, leaving 6 bases between them. This CDR3 is CATSRNQGNTIYF. As DNA, the CDR3 is TGTGCCACCAGCAGAAACCAAGGAAACACCATATATTTT.

The chain combines TRBV7-6 with TRBJ1-1; no definite D call. The germline V and J ends were trimmed by 1 base and 1 base, with 13 bases remaining between them. The CDR3 length is 16 residues. Germline CDR1 SGHVS, CDR2 FNYEAQ. CDR3 sequence: CASSLVMGLPNTEAFF. CDR3 nucleotides: TGTGCCAGCAGCTTAGTGATGGGGTTACCGAACACTGAAGCTTTCTTT.

This chain joins TRBV10-1 and TRBJ2-1; 7 nucleotides match TRBD2. In germline, CDR1 is WNHNN, CDR2 SYGVQD (reference sequence). V shed 4 bases, J shed 2 bases, and the junction held 8 bases outside the gene matches. The CDR3 is made up of 16 amino acids. CDR3 in amino acids: CASSAVSLAAYNEQFF. The CDR3, as DNA: TGCGCCAGCAGTGCGGTAAGCCTAGCGGCCTACAATGAGCAGTTCTTC.

This clone was observed a single time. J is TRBJ2-2 and V is TRBV18; D possibly corresponds to TRBD2 (5 bases). Between the trimmed V and J ends, which lost 6 bases and 2 bases, there was a span of 13 bases. Germline CDR1 reads KGHSH; CDR2 reads LQKENI. The CDR3 is 15 residues long. The chain's CDR3 is CASSQTDSNTGELFF. In nucleotides, the CDR3 is TGTGCCAGCTCTCAGACGGACTCCAACACCGGGGAGCTGTTTTTT.

The chain combines TRBV6-5 with TRBJ2-5; unclear D gene. V was cut by 0 bases and J by 5 bases, with 10 bases left in between. The CDR3 length is 14 residues. Germline CDR1 MNHEY, CDR2 SVGAGI. CDR3 residues: CASSYSKVMETQYF. CDR3 nucleotides: TGTGCCAGCAGTTACTCGAAGGTTATGGAGACCCAGTACTTC.

The chain recombines TRBV27 with TRBJ1-2; 9 positions agree with TRBD1. The CDR3 covers 19 residues. In germline, CDR1 is MNHEY, CDR2 SMNVEV (reference sequence). With V trimmed by 4 bases and J by 6 bases, 21 bases remained unmatched. CDR3 loop: CASSSLPGTGSYPPDGYTF. Here the CDR3 DNA reads TGTGCCAGCAGTTCCCTTCCCGGGACAGGGAGTTATCCACCCGATGGCTACACCTTC.

The J gene is TRBJ1-4, the V gene TRBV29-1; a weak D match, TRBD1 (5 bases). Germline assignment: CDR1 SQVTM and CDR2 ANQGSEA. There are 18 residues in the CDR3. Trimming took 7 bases from V and 5 from J, leaving 29 bases between them. The CDR3 protein is CSATIGTATWIPNEKLFF. As DNA, the CDR3 is TGCAGCGCAACAATAGGGACCGCCACCTGGATCCCAAATGAAAAACTGTTTTTT.

The chain employs TRBV19 and TRBJ2-6; 7 bases agree with TRBD1. The CDR3 sequence is 15 residues long. Trimming took 4 bases from V and 1 from J; bases not matched to a gene: 1. Germline values: CDR1 LNHDA, CDR2 SQIVND (reference sequence). This CDR3 is CASSNRGSGANVLTF. In nucleotides, the CDR3 is TGTGCCAGTAGTAACAGGGGTTCTGGGGCCAACGTCCTGACTTTC.

V gene TRBV6-1 combines with J gene TRBJ2-7; 11 bases are a match to TRBD1. V shed 10 bases, J shed 9 bases, and the junction held 14 bases outside the gene matches. Per the germline V gene, CDR1 is MNHNS and CDR2 is SASEGT. This CDR3 has 14 amino acids. CDR3 DNA sequence: TGTGCCACACTGCTGGACAGGGGGCGAATCGGGCAGTACTTC. Translation gives CATLLDRGRIGQYF.